The clone carrying this T cell receptor beta chain was seen repeatedly, ten times or more. Its antigen is still unknown. Trimming took 5 bases from V and 2 from J, leaving 19 bases between them. This CDR3 is 17 amino acids long. Germline V lookup: CDR1 SGHTA, CDR2 FQGNSA. These data originate in a study of T cell repertoires in cytomegalovirus infection. Study-wide context: Indications of both CMV infection and matching HLA type were provided by public TCR beta signatures.

Study-wide results and caveats: HLA-C-restricted CMV-specific TCR beta clonotypes prevailed in the ex vivo response. Cumulative public TCR beta family frequency identified carriers of CMV plus the relevant HLA.

TCRdb ran MiXCR on the reads and lists one entry per CDR3 protein. The top ten hold 4.3% of the sample, which has around 300,000 distinct CDR3 sequences, more than 8% seen once. What was sequenced was PBMCs. The source is a human donor in good health (CMV status not recorded). Some clones in this sample may be carry-over from other donors' samples. The chain links TRBV7-2 to TRBJ1-3, with D tentatively TRBD1 (6 bases). The CDR3 DNA reads as TGTGCCAGCAGCCTACCCCGGGACGGGACAACTGGAAACACCATATATTTT. It yields the protein CASSLPRDGTTGNTIYF.